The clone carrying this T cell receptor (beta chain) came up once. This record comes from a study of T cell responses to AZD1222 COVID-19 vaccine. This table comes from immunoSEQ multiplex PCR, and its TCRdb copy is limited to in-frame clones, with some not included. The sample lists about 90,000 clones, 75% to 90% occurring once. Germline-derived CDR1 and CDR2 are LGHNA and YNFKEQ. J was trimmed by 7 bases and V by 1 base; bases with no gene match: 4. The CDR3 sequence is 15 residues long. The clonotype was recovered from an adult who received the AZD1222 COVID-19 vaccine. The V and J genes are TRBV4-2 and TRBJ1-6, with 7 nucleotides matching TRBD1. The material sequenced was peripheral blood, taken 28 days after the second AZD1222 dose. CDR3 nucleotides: TGTGCCAGCAGCCAAGCAATGGACAGGAATTCACCCCTCCACTTT. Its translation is CASSQAMDRNSPLHF.